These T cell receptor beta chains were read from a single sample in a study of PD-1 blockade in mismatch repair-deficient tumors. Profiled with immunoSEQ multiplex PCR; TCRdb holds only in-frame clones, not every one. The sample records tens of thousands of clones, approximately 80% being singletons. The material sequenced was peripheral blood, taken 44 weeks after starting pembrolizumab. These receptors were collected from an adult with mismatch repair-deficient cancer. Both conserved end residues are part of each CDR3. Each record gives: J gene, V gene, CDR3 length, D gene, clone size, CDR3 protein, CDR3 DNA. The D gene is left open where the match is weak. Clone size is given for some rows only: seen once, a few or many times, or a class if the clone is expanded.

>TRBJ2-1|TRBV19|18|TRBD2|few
CASDSSGTSGSIYNEQFF
TGTGCCAGCGACTCCTCCGGGACTAGCGGGAGTATCTACAATGAGCAGTTCTTC
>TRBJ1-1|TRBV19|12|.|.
CASSRTLTEAFF
TGTGCCAGTAGCAGGACCCTTACCGAAGCTTTCTTT
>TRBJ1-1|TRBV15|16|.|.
CATSRTQVGLNTEAFF
TGTGCCACCAGCAGAACACAGGTGGGATTGAACACTGAAGCTTTCTTT
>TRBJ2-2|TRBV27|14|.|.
CASSLRPATGELFF
TGTGCCAGCAGTTTACGGCCAGCCACCGGGGAGCTGTTTTTT
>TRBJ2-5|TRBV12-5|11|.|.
CASGLLETQYF
TGTGCTAGTGGTTTGCTGGAGACCCAGTACTTC
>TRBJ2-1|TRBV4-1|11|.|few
CASSQGGEQFF
TGCGCCAGCAGCCAAGGTGGTGAGCAGTTCTTC
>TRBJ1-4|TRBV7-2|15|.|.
CASSLGTARYEKLFF
TGTGCCAGCAGCTTAGGGACAGCCAGATATGAAAAACTGTTTTTT
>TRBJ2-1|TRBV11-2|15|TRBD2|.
CASRHTSEVWNEQFF
TGTGCCAGCAGGCATACTAGCGAGGTGTGGAATGAGCAGTTCTTC
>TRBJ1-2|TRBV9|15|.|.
CASSGNSPANYGYTF
TGTGCCAGCTCTGGGAACTCCCCCGCCAACTATGGCTACACCTTC
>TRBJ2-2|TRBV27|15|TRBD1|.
CASSPRGPYTGELFF
TGTGCCAGCAGTCCCAGGGGGCCTTACACCGGGGAGCTGTTTTTT
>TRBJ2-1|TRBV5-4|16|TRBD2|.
CASSLGGSSGKNEQFF
TGTGCCAGCAGCTTGGGGGGGAGTAGCGGGAAAAATGAGCAGTTCTTC
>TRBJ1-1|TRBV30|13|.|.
CAWMKETNTEAFF
TGTGCCTGGATGAAGGAGACGAACACTGAAGCTTTCTTT
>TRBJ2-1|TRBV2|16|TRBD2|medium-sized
CASSESSGGFYNEQFF
TGTGCCAGCAGTGAAAGTAGCGGGGGGTTCTACAATGAGCAGTTCTTC
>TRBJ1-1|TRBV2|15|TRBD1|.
CASREGLGGFIEAFF
TGTGCCAGCAGGGAGGGTCTAGGGGGCTTCATTGAAGCTTTCTTT
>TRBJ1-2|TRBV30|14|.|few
CAWSLDRSNYGYTF
TGTGCCTGGAGTCTCGACAGGTCTAACTATGGCTACACCTTC
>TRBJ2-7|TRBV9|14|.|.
CASSVEGSPYEQYF
TGTGCCAGCAGCGTAGAGGGTAGTCCCTACGAGCAGTACTTC
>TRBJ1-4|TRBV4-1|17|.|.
CASSQEGQGRTNEKLFF
TGCGCCAGCAGCCAAGAGGGTCAGGGACGGACTAATGAAAAACTGTTTTTT
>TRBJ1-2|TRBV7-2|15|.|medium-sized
CASSSTGLSDYGYTF
TGTGCCAGCAGCTCAACAGGACTTAGTGACTATGGCTACACCTTC
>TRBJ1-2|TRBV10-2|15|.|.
CASSESVLAGYGYTF
TGCGCCAGCAGTGAGTCGGTGCTCGCGGGATATGGCTACACCTTC
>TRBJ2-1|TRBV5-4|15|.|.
CASSLTATIYNEQFF
TGTGCCAGCAGTTTAACAGCAACTATCTACAATGAGCAGTTCTTC
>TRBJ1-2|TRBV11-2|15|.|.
CASSSPGRANYGYTF
TGTGCCAGCAGCTCCCCCGGGAGAGCTAACTATGGCTACACCTTC
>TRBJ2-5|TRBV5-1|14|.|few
CASSFQGSGETQYF
TGCGCCAGCAGCTTTCAGGGTAGTGGAGAGACCCAGTACTTC
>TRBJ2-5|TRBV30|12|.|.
CAWSVSGKTQYF
TGTGCCTGGAGTGTTTCCGGGAAGACCCAGTACTTC
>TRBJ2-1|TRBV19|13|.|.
CASSLASYNEQFF
TGTGCCAGTAGTTTAGCCTCCTACAATGAGCAGTTCTTC
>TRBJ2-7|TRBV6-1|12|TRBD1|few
CALTGLKHEQYF
TGTGCCCTGACAGGGCTCAAGCACGAGCAGTACTTC
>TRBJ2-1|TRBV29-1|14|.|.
CSVDPRGAYNEQFF
TGCAGCGTTGACCCCAGGGGGGCATACAATGAGCAGTTCTTC
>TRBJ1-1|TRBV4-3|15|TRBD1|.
CASSQDPGQLTEAFF
TGCGCCAGCAGCCAAGACCCGGGACAGCTTACTGAAGCTTTCTTT
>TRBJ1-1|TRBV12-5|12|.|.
CASGGSGLGAFF
TGTGCTAGTGGGGGATCCGGCCTTGGAGCTTTCTTT
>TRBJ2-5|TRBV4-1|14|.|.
CASSQASRGETQYF
TGCGCCAGCAGCCAAGCATCGAGGGGGGAGACCCAGTACTTC
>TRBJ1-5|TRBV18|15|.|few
CASSPPGRGNQPQHF
TGTGCCAGCTCACCACCAGGGAGAGGCAATCAGCCCCAGCATTTT
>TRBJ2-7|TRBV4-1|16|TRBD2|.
CASSQGRGLLKDEQYF
TGCGCCAGCAGCCAAGGGAGGGGACTACTGAAGGACGAGCAGTACTTC
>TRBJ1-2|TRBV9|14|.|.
CASSVEGRGHGYTF
TGTGCCAGCAGCGTAGAAGGCAGGGGTCATGGCTACACCTTC
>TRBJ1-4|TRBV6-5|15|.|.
CASSYSGVLGGKLFF
TGTGCCAGCAGTTACTCGGGAGTCCTGGGCGGAAAACTGTTTTTT
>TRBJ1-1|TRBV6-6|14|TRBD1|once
CASRFGQGPTEAFF
TGTGCCAGCAGATTTGGACAGGGGCCCACTGAAGCTTTCTTT
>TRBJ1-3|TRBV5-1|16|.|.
CASSLEGVRIGNTIYF
TGCGCCAGCAGCTTGGAAGGGGTCAGAATTGGAAACACCATATATTTT
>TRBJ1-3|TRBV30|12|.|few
CAWSVLGNTIYF
TGTGCCTGGAGTGTACTTGGAAACACCATATATTTT
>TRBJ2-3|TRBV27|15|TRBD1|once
CASSSRQGMADTQYF
TGTGCCAGCAGTTCCCGACAGGGGATGGCAGATACGCAGTATTTT
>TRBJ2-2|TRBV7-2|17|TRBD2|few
CASSLGASGPNTGELFF
TGTGCCAGCAGCTTAGGAGCTAGCGGGCCGAACACCGGGGAGCTGTTTTTT
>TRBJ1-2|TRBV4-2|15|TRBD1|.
CASSQGYGQGYGYTF
TGTGCCAGCAGCCAAGGGTATGGACAGGGTTATGGCTACACCTTC
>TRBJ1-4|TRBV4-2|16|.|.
CASSQEGRATNEKLFF
TGTGCCAGCAGCCAAGAGGGCCGGGCAACTAATGAAAAACTGTTTTTT
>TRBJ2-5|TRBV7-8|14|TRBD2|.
CASSSREGGETQYF
TGTGCCAGCAGCTCAAGGGAGGGTGGAGAGACCCAGTACTTC